This TCR beta chain appears in the sequencing data of a study of patients and donors after allogeneic stem cell transplantation. This clonotype came up a few times. This CDR3 has 16 amino acids. V lost 5 bases, J lost 4 bases, and 7 bases stayed unmatched. Using its own MiXCR run on the RT-PCR reads, TCRdb lists one record per CDR3 protein. The table records roughly 200,000 distinct CDR3 sequences, around two fifths of them present only once. This receptor was taken from a human donor who was either an allogeneic HSCT recipient or a stem cell or donor lymphocyte infusion donor (not recorded which). It is not recorded whose cells these are; they may come from a transplant donor. This chain joins TRBV12-3 or TRBV12-4 and TRBJ1-5; 11 bases agree with TRBD1. Sequenced sample: blood, either unsorted or a sorted T cell fraction (not recorded which). The DNA for the CDR3 is TGTGCCAGCAGTCCTTGGGGACAGGGGGAAAATCAGCCCCAGCATTTT. Translating it yields CASSPWGQGENQPQHF.